Described below is a single T cell receptor (beta chain) sequence and its context. Its specificity is unknown. These data are taken from a study of cytomegalovirus exposure and HLA in healthy donors. Study-wide findings and caveats: One variant, a missense change in DCLRE1C, was linked in a later analysis to TCR beta V- and J-gene trimming.

Donors were ostensibly healthy at sampling, although undocumented immune exposures were probable. PCR amplification relied on 60 Vbeta primers (plus 13 Jbeta primers). Profiled with immunoSEQ multiplex PCR; TCRdb holds only in-frame clones, not every one. The data contain about 140,000 clones, 79% of them singletons. V was clipped by 4 bases and J by 5 bases; unmatched bases: 10. Germline CDR1 is SGHDT and CDR2 is YYEEEE. CDR3 length: 15 residues. The rearrangement uses TRBV5-6 and TRBJ2-5, with TRBD2 matching 8 bases. The TCR was taken from a man aged 18 to 29 in good health and CMV-seronegative. The sample was PBMCs. In DNA form, the CDR3 reads TGTGCCAGCAGCGACCTCCGGGCTAGCGGGGAGACCCAGTACTTC. Its protein product is CASSDLRASGETQYF.